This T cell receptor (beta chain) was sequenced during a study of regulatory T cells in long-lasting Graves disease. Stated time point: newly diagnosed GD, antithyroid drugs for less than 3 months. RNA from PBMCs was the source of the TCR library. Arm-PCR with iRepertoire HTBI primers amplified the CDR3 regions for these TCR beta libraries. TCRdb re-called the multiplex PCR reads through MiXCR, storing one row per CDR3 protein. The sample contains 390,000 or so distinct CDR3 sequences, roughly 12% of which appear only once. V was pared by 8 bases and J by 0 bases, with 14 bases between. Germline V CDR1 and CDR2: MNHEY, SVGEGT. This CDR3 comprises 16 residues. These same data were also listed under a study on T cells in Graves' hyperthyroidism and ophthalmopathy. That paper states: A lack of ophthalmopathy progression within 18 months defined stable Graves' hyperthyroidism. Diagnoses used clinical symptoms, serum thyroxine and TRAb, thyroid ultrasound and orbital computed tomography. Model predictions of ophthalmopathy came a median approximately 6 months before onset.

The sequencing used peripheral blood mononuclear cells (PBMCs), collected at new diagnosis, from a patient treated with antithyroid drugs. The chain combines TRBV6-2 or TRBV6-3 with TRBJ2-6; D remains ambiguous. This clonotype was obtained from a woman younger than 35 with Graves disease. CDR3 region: CASYDTVLSGANVLTF. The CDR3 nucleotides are TGTGCCAGCTATGATACCGTCCTCTCTGGGGCCAACGTCCTGACTTTC.